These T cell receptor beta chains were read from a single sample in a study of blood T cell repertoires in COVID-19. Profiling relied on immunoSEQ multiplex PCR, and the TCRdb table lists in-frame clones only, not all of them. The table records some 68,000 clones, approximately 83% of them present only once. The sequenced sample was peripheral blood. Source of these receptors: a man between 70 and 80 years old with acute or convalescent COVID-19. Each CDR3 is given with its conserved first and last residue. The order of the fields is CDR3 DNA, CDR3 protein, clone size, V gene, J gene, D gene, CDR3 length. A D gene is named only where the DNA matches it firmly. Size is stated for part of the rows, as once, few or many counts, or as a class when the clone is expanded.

TGTGCCACCAGTGGCCCCACCGGGACTAGCGACTACCAAGAGACCCAGTACTTC	CATSGPTGTSDYQETQYF	-	TRBV24-1	TRBJ2-5	TRBD2	18
TGTGCCAGCAGCGCCACAGGGAACGGGGCCAACGTCCTGACTTTC	CASSATGNGANVLTF	-	TRBV9	TRBJ2-6	-	15
TGCGCCAGCAGCTTACCGGACAGGGGGAACGAGCAGTACTTC	CASSLPDRGNEQYF	-	TRBV5-1	TRBJ2-7	TRBD1	14
TGTGCCAGCAGAGGACAGGGGAAGGGAAACACCATATATTTT	CASRGQGKGNTIYF	-	TRBV6-5	TRBJ1-3	TRBD1	14
TGTGCCAGCCGAGAGGCGGGAGTGAACACTGAAGCTTTCTTT	CASREAGVNTEAFF	-	TRBV18	TRBJ1-1	-	14
TGTGCCAGCAGCCAAGATATGGGACTAGCGGGAGTACAAGAGACCCAGTACTTC	CASSQDMGLAGVQETQYF	-	TRBV3-1/TRBV3-2	TRBJ2-5	TRBD2	18
TGCGCCAGCGGACAGGGAATCTCTGGAAACACCATATATTTT	CASGQGISGNTIYF	-	TRBV5-1	TRBJ1-3	TRBD1	14
TGTGCCAGCAGTTTGAGGAGGGGAACGGCGTACAATGAGCAGTTCTTC	CASSLRRGTAYNEQFF	once	TRBV6-5	TRBJ2-1	-	16
TGTGCCAGCAGCTTGGGGAGCAACCTATTCCTGAACACTGAAGCTTTCTTT	CASSLGSNLFLNTEAFF	-	TRBV5-5	TRBJ1-1	-	17
TGTGCCACCAGCAGCGGGGGGTCTGGGGCCAACGTCCTGACTTTC	CATSSGGSGANVLTF	many	TRBV15	TRBJ2-6	TRBD2	15
TGTGCCAGCAGCTCCGGAGGGATGTTGCCCTACGAGCAGTACTTC	CASSSGGMLPYEQYF	-	TRBV7-9	TRBJ2-7	-	15
TGTGCCAGCAGTTTTACAACTGGGGCGGCTAATGAAAAACTGTTTTTT	CASSFTTGAANEKLFF	-	TRBV6-5	TRBJ1-4	-	16
TGTGCCAGCAGCCAAGATAACCCCGGGGAGACCCAGTACTTC	CASSQDNPGETQYF	-	TRBV3-1/TRBV3-2	TRBJ2-5	-	14
TGTGCCAGCAGCTTAGCTTTACCGGGACAGGCGGATGGCTACACCTTC	CASSLALPGQADGYTF	-	TRBV7-2	TRBJ1-2	TRBD1	16
TGTGCCAGCAGTAGGACTCTGGGGTATGAGAACACTGAAGCTTTCTTT	CASSRTLGYENTEAFF	-	TRBV2	TRBJ1-1	-	16
TGTGCCAGCAGCGCCGGGACAGCGAGCACAGATACGCAGTATTTT	CASSAGTASTDTQYF	-	TRBV5-4	TRBJ2-3	TRBD1	15
TGTGCCAGCAGTAGGGACAGGGTTAACACTGAAGCTTTCTTT	CASSRDRVNTEAFF	-	TRBV27	TRBJ1-1	TRBD1	14
TGTGCCAGCAGCCCGCTGGACAGGTTGAACACCGGGGAGCTGTTTTTT	CASSPLDRLNTGELFF	-	TRBV11-2	TRBJ2-2	TRBD1	16
TGTGCCAGCAGTGAACTCTACGAGCAGTACTTC	CASSELYEQYF	-	TRBV2	TRBJ2-7	-	11
TGTGCCAGCAGCCCGGGTGTGGGGGCCAACTACGAGCAGTACTTC	CASSPGVGANYEQYF	few	TRBV7-7	TRBJ2-7	-	15
TGTGCCAGCAGTCGCATACCGGGGAACCAACCCTCGGGCGAGCAGTACTTC	CASSRIPGNQPSGEQYF	few	TRBV2	TRBJ2-7	-	17
TGTGCCTCCCGCTGGGGGACAGGGTTTACTGGAAACACCATATATTTT	CASRWGTGFTGNTIYF	-	TRBV28	TRBJ1-3	TRBD1	16
TGTGCCAGCAGCCTCGGGCGGGGGAGCTCCTACGAGCAGTACTTC	CASSLGRGSSYEQYF	-	TRBV14	TRBJ2-7	TRBD2	15
TGCGCCAGCAGCTCAACTAGCGGGAGTCAGACCGGGGAGCTGTTTTTT	CASSSTSGSQTGELFF	few	TRBV5-1	TRBJ2-2	TRBD2	16
TGTGCCAGCAGTTCGAGCGGGAGCGATAGCACAGATACGCAGTATTTT	CASSSSGSDSTDTQYF	-	TRBV2	TRBJ2-3	TRBD2	16
TGTGCCAGCAGCCCCTCAGCGGGACTACTATCCTACGAGCAGTACTTC	CASSPSAGLLSYEQYF	once	TRBV27	TRBJ2-7	TRBD2	16
TGTGCCTGGAGCCCTTGGGACAATGGCTACACCTTC	CAWSPWDNGYTF	-	TRBV30	TRBJ1-2	-	12
TGTGCCAGCAGCCCCGGGGGGGTCACAGATACGCAGTATTTT	CASSPGGVTDTQYF	-	TRBV7-8	TRBJ2-3	TRBD2	14
TGTGCCAGCAGTTTTCAATCTGGGGCCAACGTCCTGACTTTC	CASSFQSGANVLTF	-	TRBV27	TRBJ2-6	-	14
TGCGCCAGCAGCTTACTAGCGGGGTCAGATACGCAGTATTTT	CASSLLAGSDTQYF	-	TRBV5-1	TRBJ2-3	TRBD2	14
TGCAGCGGGGGACAGGGGGTGACGAACACTGAAGCTTTCTTT	CSGGQGVTNTEAFF	-	TRBV29-1	TRBJ1-1	TRBD1	14